A single T cell receptor beta chain is shown here with its context. What it binds is unknown. One junction end does not reproduce the germline sequence, and a read error may be involved. The V gene's germline CDR1 is MNHEY and CDR2 SVGEGT. The CDR3 loop spans 18 amino acids. Three rounds of nested PCR, following a modified ARM-PCR protocol, produced the TCRbeta library. MiXCR, applied by TCRdb to the multiplex PCR reads, yields one record per CDR3 protein. The sample holds around 99,000 distinct CDR3 sequences, 60% to 80% seen once. This specimen comes from a study of tumor and adjacent non-tumor tissue in lung cancer. The template was RNA from unsorted bulk tissue. Distant lung tissue was collected more than 3 cm away from the tumor edge. Study findings and constraints: In normal lung, the top 100 clones were significantly more dominant than in tumor. Compared with tumor, normal lung showed significantly lower TCR diversity.

The V call is TRBV6-2 or TRBV6-3, the J call TRBJ2-1, with 8 nucleotides matching TRBD2. This sequence originates from a man aged 55 to 69 with non-small cell lung cancer. The sample taken for sequencing was distant non-tumor lung tissue. This CDR3 is CASSSLGRLAGTYNVQFF. CDR3 nucleotides: TGTGCCAGCAGTTCTCTTGGGCGCTTAGCGGGGACCTACAATGTGCAGTTCTTC.